Below, 9 T cell receptor beta chains from the same sample are listed, as sequenced in a study of T cells in Graves' hyperthyroidism and ophthalmopathy. Researchers amplified the TCR beta CDR3 regions from RNA transcripts. The HTBI primer set drove a first-round RT-PCR of the TCR CDR3. One entry per CDR3 protein results from TCRdb running MiXCR on the multiplex PCR reads. The sample shows around 350,000 distinct CDR3 sequences, around 25% of them seen only once. The specimen sequenced was blood. Every receptor here comes from a man in his fifties or sixties with Graves' hyperthyroidism.

The DNA for the CDR3 is TGTGCCAGCAGCAGGGACTCCCGGTCCACAGATACGCAGTATTTT. This gives the protein CASSRDSRSTDTQYF. The rearrangement uses TRBV3-1 and TRBJ2-3, with D possibly being TRBD2 (6 bases). Germline-derived CDR1 and CDR2 are LGHDT and YNNKEL (reference sequence). The V end lost 5 bases, the J end lost 2 bases, and 14 bases lay between the germline ends. There are 15 residues in the CDR3.

This clonotype was counted a single time. This chain links TRBV20-1 with TRBJ2-3; 7 bases fit TRBD2. CDR3 length: 14 amino acids. With 5 bases clipped from V and 5 bases from J, the junction kept 10 bases outside the gene matches. The V gene's germline CDR1 is DFQATT and CDR2 SNEGSKA (reference sequence). CDR3 loop: CSAARGGPKDTQYF. In nucleotides, the CDR3 is TGCAGTGCTGCCCGCGGGGGACCCAAAGATACGCAGTATTTT.

This clonotype has more than one count but fewer than ten. The chain employs TRBV10-3 and TRBJ2-3; weak D call: TRBD2 (6 bases). The germline gives CDR1 ENHRY, CDR2 SYGVKD. The CDR3 spans 15 residues. V was pared by 8 bases and J by 2 bases, with 17 bases between. CDR3 in amino acids: CAIGGGGGTTDTQYF. CDR3 sequence (DNA): TGTGCCATCGGAGGAGGTGGCGGGACCACAGATACGCAGTATTTT.

This clonotype was recorded only once. J is TRBJ2-6 and V is TRBV19; D is undetermined. V lost 11 bases, J lost 3 bases, and 8 bases lay in between. The CDR3 is 12 amino acids. Germline lookup yields CDR1 LNHDA and CDR2 SQIVND (reference sequence). The CDR3, as DNA: TGTGCCGGAGCTAGTGGGGCCAACGTCCTGACTTTC. This encodes CAGASGANVLTF.

J is TRBJ1-6 and V is TRBV20-1; D gene ambiguous. Looked up from germline, CDR1 is DFQATT and CDR2 is SNEGSKA (reference sequence). V lost 3 bases to trimming and J lost 2 bases, with 8 bases between them. The CDR3 length is 14 residues. CDR3 DNA sequence: TGCAGTGCTAGGGGTGATCCCTATAATTCACCCCTCCACTTT. Translated: CSARGDPYNSPLHF.

This clonotype has just a few counts. V is TRBV12-3 or TRBV12-4 and J is TRBJ1-5; TRBD1 is a possible D gene (6 bases). The ends were cut back, 5 bases at V and 5 bases at J, with 13 bases in the middle. This CDR3 spans 14 amino acids. The CDR3 nucleotides read TGTGCCAGCAGTAATACAGGGTCCGATCAGCCCCAGCATTTT. Amino acid sequence: CASSNTGSDQPQHF.

The chain couples TRBV6-1 to TRBJ2-1; 12 nucleotides align to TRBD2. Looked up from germline, CDR1 is MNHNS and CDR2 is SASEGT. The ends lost 6 bases at V and 7 bases at J; junction bases unmatched: 7. This CDR3 spans 15 amino acids. The CDR3 DNA follows: TGTGCCAGCAGAGTCCTAGCGGGAGGGTGGAATGAGCAGTTCTTC. This translates into CASRVLAGGWNEQFF.

This chain uses TRBV6-5 with TRBJ2-7; D not certain. V lost 0 bases, J lost 1 base, and 7 bases lay in between. Germline V gives CDR1 MNHEY, CDR2 SVGAGI. This CDR3 region has 14 residues. CDR3 sequence reads: CASSYSFRSYEQYF. The CDR3 nucleotides read TGTGCCAGCAGTTACTCTTTCAGATCCTACGAGCAGTACTTC.

This clonotype was seen many times. This chain uses TRBV29-1 with TRBJ2-5; either TRBD1 or TRBD2 may fit D (5 bases each). Germline V gene sequence: CDR1 SQVTM, CDR2 ANQGSEA. CDR3 size: 13 residues. V lost 1 base to trimming and J lost 5 bases, with 11 bases between them. CDR3 residues: CSVEVSRDETQYF. The DNA of the CDR3 is TGCAGCGTTGAAGTGTCCAGGGACGAGACCCAGTACTTC.